This is a list of T cell receptor beta chains from one sample in a study of T cell responses to AZD1222 COVID-19 vaccine. The protocol was immunoSEQ multiplex PCR, while the TCRdb copy is restricted to in-frame clones and leaves out a portion. The sample contains 130,000 or so clones, about 90% of which appear only once. The sample was peripheral blood, taken on day 0 of AZD1222 vaccination. Receptors were obtained from an adult in good health. Each CDR3 is given with its conserved first and last residue. The D gene is left open where the match is weak. The size of a clone is reported for some rows only, either as once, few or many, or as a class for expanded clones.

V,D,size,J,CDR3,DNA
TRBV21-1,NA,NA,TRBJ1-1,CASSSRDRDGCVTEAFF,TGTGCCAGCAGCTCTAGGGACAGGGATGGTTGTGTCACTGAAGCTTTCTTT
TRBV3-1/TRBV3-2,TRBD1,NA,TRBJ2-5,CASSQDPLPGQGAGRTQYF,TGTGCCAGCAGCCAAGACCCACTTCCGGGACAGGGGGCGGGTAGGACCCAGTACTTC
TRBV3-1/TRBV3-2,NA,once,TRBJ1-1,CASSQGGRNTEAFF,TGTGCCAGCAGCCAAGGTGGGAGGAACACTGAAGCTTTCTTT
TRBV27,NA,NA,TRBJ1-1,CASSIGYQGTEAFF,TGTGCCAGCAGTATAGGGTACCAAGGCACTGAAGCTTTCTTT
TRBV6-2/TRBV6-3,TRBD2,few,TRBJ2-2,CASSIAGATGELFF,TGTGCCAGCAGCATAGCGGGAGCGACCGGGGAGCTGTTTTTT
TRBV5-1,NA,NA,TRBJ1-6,CASSLAVPALSANSPLHF,TGCGCCAGCAGCTTGGCGGTGCCAGCCCTTTCCGCGAATTCACCCCTCCACTTT
TRBV5-8,NA,NA,TRBJ1-1,CASSFTGNTEAFF,TGTGCCAGCAGCTTCACAGGGAACACTGAAGCTTTCTTT
TRBV12-3/TRBV12-4,NA,NA,TRBJ1-4,CASRRTANEKLFF,TGTGCCAGCAGGAGGACGGCTAATGAAAAACTGTTTTTT
TRBV7-2,TRBD1,NA,TRBJ2-7,CASSSLRQGVSYEQYF,TGTGCCAGCAGCTCCCTCCGACAGGGCGTATCCTACGAGCAGTACTTC
TRBV7-8,TRBD1,NA,TRBJ1-5,CASSALQGWQPQHF,TGTGCCAGCAGCGCCTTACAGGGGTGGCAGCCCCAGCATTTT
TRBV11-2,NA,once,TRBJ2-5,CASSLGQLRETQYF,TGTGCCAGCAGCTTAGGACAGTTAAGGGAGACCCAGTACTTC
TRBV27,TRBD1,NA,TRBJ2-1,CASSAFTGGLGGNEQFF,TGTGCCAGCAGTGCCTTTACAGGGGGCCTGGGAGGGAATGAGCAGTTCTTC
TRBV27,NA,NA,TRBJ1-5,CASSSAPVNLAYSNQPQHF,TGTGCCAGCAGTTCCGCCCCCGTTAATCTCGCCTATAGCAATCAGCCCCAGCATTTT
TRBV7-9,TRBD1,NA,TRBJ1-2,CASSPGRQGGDF,TGTGCCAGCAGCCCCGGGCGCCAGGGGGGGGACTTC
TRBV6-5,NA,NA,TRBJ1-1,CASGEGGTEAFF,TGTGCCAGCGGAGAGGGAGGCACTGAAGCTTTCTTT
TRBV6-5,NA,NA,TRBJ1-1,CASTISHFENTEAFF,TGTGCCAGCACCATATCCCATTTCGAGAACACTGAAGCTTTCTTT
TRBV6-1,NA,NA,TRBJ2-1,CASSELVAVWGWVNNEQFF,TGTGCCAGCAGTGAGCTCGTGGCAGTGTGGGGTTGGGTTAACAATGAGCAGTTCTTC
TRBV9,NA,NA,TRBJ2-2,CASSASGAVTGELFF,TGTGCCAGCAGCGCCTCGGGAGCGGTCACCGGGGAGCTGTTTTTT
TRBV7-2,NA,NA,TRBJ1-4,CASSAQTANLNEKLFF,TGTGCCAGCAGCGCCCAAACAGCGAACCTTAATGAAAAACTGTTTTTT
TRBV5-1,NA,NA,TRBJ1-2,CASSLKVTPQSGYGYTF,TGCGCCAGCAGCTTGAAGGTGACTCCCCAATCCGGCTATGGCTACACCTTC
TRBV7-9,TRBD1,NA,TRBJ2-7,CASSPHGQGAFYYEQYF,TGTGCCAGCAGCCCCCACGGCCAGGGGGCCTTTTATTACGAGCAGTACTTC
TRBV5-8,NA,NA,TRBJ2-1,CASSLTGSYWGNEQFF,TGTGCCAGCAGCTTGACAGGGTCGTATTGGGGGAATGAGCAGTTCTTC
TRBV15,NA,NA,TRBJ1-2,CATSGQGLAGYTF,TGTGCCACCAGCGGCCAGGGATTGGCTGGCTACACCTTC
TRBV12-5,TRBD1,NA,TRBJ2-6,CASGLWDRGSSGANVLTF,TGTGCTAGTGGTTTGTGGGACAGGGGCAGCTCTGGGGCCAACGTCCTGACTTTC
TRBV7-9,TRBD2,NA,TRBJ2-7,CASSFSGRVYEQYF,TGTGCCAGCAGTTTTAGCGGGAGGGTCTACGAGCAGTACTTC
TRBV30,NA,few,TRBJ1-3,CAWILGGAAGNTIYF,TGTGCCTGGATCCTTGGGGGGGCAGCTGGAAACACCATATATTTT
TRBV11-2,NA,NA,TRBJ2-7,CASTLGAGEQYF,TGTGCCAGCACCTTGGGGGCGGGGGAGCAGTACTTC
TRBV18,TRBD1,NA,TRBJ2-7,CASSPPSLDRDGEQYF,TGTGCCAGCTCACCACCGTCTTTAGACAGGGACGGCGAGCAGTACTTC
TRBV11-2,NA,NA,TRBJ2-7,CASRRSSSGSQYF,TGTGCCAGCAGGCGGAGTAGCAGCGGGTCGCAGTACTTC
TRBV15,NA,NA,TRBJ1-3,CATSRPEGYAGNTIYF,TGTGCCACCAGCCGTCCCGAGGGCTACGCTGGAAACACCATATATTTT
TRBV6-1,NA,few,TRBJ1-4,CASSEAFGGNEKLFF,TGTGCCAGCAGTGAAGCGTTTGGGGGGAATGAAAAACTGTTTTTT
TRBV10-3,NA,NA,TRBJ2-6,CAISDSRIGSGANVLTF,TGTGCCATCAGTGATTCTCGGATCGGCTCTGGGGCCAACGTCCTGACTTTC
TRBV5-6,NA,NA,TRBJ1-2,CASSPAGGTNYGYTF,TGTGCCAGCAGCCCGGCGGGAGGGACGAACTATGGCTACACCTTC
TRBV5-5,NA,once,TRBJ1-5,CASSLFPAGVGESQHF,TGTGCCAGCAGCTTATTTCCCGCCGGGGTGGGTGAGTCCCAGCATTTT
TRBV4-1,NA,NA,TRBJ2-2,CASSQGGSVTGELFF,TGCGCCAGCAGCCAAGGTGGCAGCGTTACCGGGGAGCTGTTTTTT
TRBV5-4,NA,NA,TRBJ1-1,CASTQENTEAFF,TGTGCCAGCACCCAGGAGAACACTGAAGCTTTCTTT
TRBV7-6,TRBD1,NA,TRBJ1-6,CASSLGFTGAAYSPLHF,TGTGCCAGCAGCTTAGGATTTACAGGGGCGGCATATTCACCCCTCCACTTT
TRBV5-1,NA,NA,TRBJ1-2,CASSFNGERGYTF,TGCGCCAGCAGCTTCAATGGGGAACGGGGCTACACCTTC
TRBV15,TRBD1,NA,TRBJ1-4,CATSPGQGNEKLFF,TGTGCCACCAGCCCGGGACAGGGGAATGAAAAACTGTTTTTT
TRBV7-9,NA,NA,TRBJ2-3,CASSFLPGSPNYDTQYF,TGTGCCAGCAGCTTTCTCCCGGGGTCTCCAAACTATGATACGCAGTATTTT
TRBV27,NA,NA,TRBJ2-1,CASSSYYEQFF,TGTGCCAGCAGTTCGTACTATGAGCAGTTCTTC
TRBV6-1,NA,once,TRBJ1-6,CASSEGGRILRNSPLHF,TGTGCCAGCAGTGAAGGGGGGAGGATTTTAAGGAATTCACCCCTCCACTTT
TRBV10-1,NA,NA,TRBJ2-3,CAGSPDTQYF,TGCGCCGGGTCCCCAGATACGCAGTATTTT
TRBV19,NA,NA,TRBJ1-1,CASSRWRGVLNTEAFF,TGTGCCAGTAGTCGGTGGCGTGGGGTGTTGAACACTGAAGCTTTCTTT
TRBV5-8,NA,once,TRBJ1-4,CASSLAGSDEKLFF,TGTGCCAGCAGCTTGGCCGGGTCAGATGAAAAACTGTTTTTT
TRBV15,NA,NA,TRBJ1-5,CATSREGGQPQHF,TGTGCCACCAGCAGAGAGGGAGGCCAGCCCCAGCATTTT